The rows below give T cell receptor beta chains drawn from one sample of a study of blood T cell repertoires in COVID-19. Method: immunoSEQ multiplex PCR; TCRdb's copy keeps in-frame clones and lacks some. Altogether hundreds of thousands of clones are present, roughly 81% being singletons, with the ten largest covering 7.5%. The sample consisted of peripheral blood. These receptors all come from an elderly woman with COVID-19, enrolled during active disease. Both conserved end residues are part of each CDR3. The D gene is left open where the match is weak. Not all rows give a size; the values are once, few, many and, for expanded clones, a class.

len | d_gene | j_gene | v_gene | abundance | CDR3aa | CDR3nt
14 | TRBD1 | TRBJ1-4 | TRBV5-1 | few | CASSAGQGYEKLFF | TGCGCCAGCAGCGCGGGACAGGGCTATGAAAAACTGTTTTTT
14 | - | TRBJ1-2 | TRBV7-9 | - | CASSPRPSTEGYTF | TGTGCCAGCAGCCCTAGACCCAGTACGGAGGGCTACACCTTC
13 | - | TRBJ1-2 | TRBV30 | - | CAWSGRANYGYTF | TGTGCCTGGAGTGGCAGGGCCAACTATGGCTACACCTTC
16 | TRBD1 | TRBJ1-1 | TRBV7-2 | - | CASSLGQVGIRTEAFF | TGTGCCAGCAGCCTGGGACAGGTGGGTATAAGGACTGAAGCTTTCTTT
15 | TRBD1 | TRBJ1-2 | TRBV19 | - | CASSIIGTGMDGYTF | TGTGCCAGTAGTATCATCGGGACAGGGATGGATGGCTACACCTTC
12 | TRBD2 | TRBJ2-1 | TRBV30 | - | CAWGEIAGKQFF | TGTGCCTGGGGAGAGATAGCGGGAAAGCAGTTCTTC
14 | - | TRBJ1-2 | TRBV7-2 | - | CASSLAGQNYGYTF | TGTGCCAGCAGCTTAGCGGGGCAAAACTATGGCTACACCTTC
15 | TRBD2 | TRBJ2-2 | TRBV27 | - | CASSLKPSGTGELFF | TGTGCCAGCAGTTTAAAGCCTAGCGGGACCGGGGAGCTGTTTTTT
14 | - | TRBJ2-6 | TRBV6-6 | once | CASSYSSDSGVLTF | TGTGCCAGCAGTTACTCGTCGGACAGTGGGGTCCTGACTTTC
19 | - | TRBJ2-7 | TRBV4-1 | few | CASSQRLRGEGGSSYEQYF | TGCGCCAGCAGCCAACGCTTACGAGGAGAGGGGGGGAGCTCCTACGAGCAGTACTTC